These T cell receptor beta chains were read from a single sample in a study of control samples from healthy donors and cancer patients. Profiled with immunoSEQ multiplex PCR; TCRdb holds only in-frame clones, not every one. The sample shows 94,000 or so clones, about 88% of them seen only once. Sequences were obtained from PBMCs. The receptors were gathered from a man between 65 and 80 years old with lung cancer. CDR3s include the opening cysteine and the closing phenylalanine or tryptophan. The order of the fields is clone size, J gene, D gene, V gene, CDR3 DNA, CDR3 protein. A D gene is named only where the DNA matches it firmly. The size entry is marked missing in some rows and otherwise reads once, few, many or a size class.

>.|TRBJ2-2|.|TRBV12-3/TRBV12-4
TGTGCCAGCAGTACCCAGGGGCCCGGGGAGCTGTTTTTT
CASSTQGPGELFF
>.|TRBJ2-1|.|TRBV5-1
TGCGCCAGCAGCTTGGGTACAGGGACTCCCTCAGAGCAGTTCTTC
CASSLGTGTPSEQFF
>.|TRBJ2-2|.|TRBV12-3/TRBV12-4
TGTGCCAGCAGAGACAGAAACACCGGGGAGCTGTTTTTT
CASRDRNTGELFF
>.|TRBJ1-1|.|TRBV7-8
TGTGCCAGCAGGTCAGATCCGGGGTTTACTGAAGCTTTCTTT
CASRSDPGFTEAFF
>.|TRBJ2-3|TRBD2|TRBV5-1
TGCGCCAGCAGCTTGGACGGGGGGGCAGATACGCAGTATTTT
CASSLDGGADTQYF
>.|TRBJ2-7|.|TRBV7-9
TGTGCCAGCAGCTTAGTACAGGAGCAGTACTTC
CASSLVQEQYF
>.|TRBJ2-1|.|TRBV3-1/TRBV3-2
TGTGCCAGCAGCCAAGACCGCCAGGGGTACAATGAGCAGTTCTTC
CASSQDRQGYNEQFF
>.|TRBJ1-5|.|TRBV28
TGTGCCAGCAGTATCTCGACGGGATGGCCCCAGCATTTT
CASSISTGWPQHF
>.|TRBJ2-7|.|TRBV6-1
TGTGCCGGCAGTGAAGTCGGCGGACCTTGGGAGCGGTACTTC
CAGSEVGGPWERYF
>.|TRBJ1-4|.|TRBV27
TGTGCCAGCAGTCCGGGACCCAATAATGAAAAACTGTTTTTT
CASSPGPNNEKLFF
>.|TRBJ2-1|TRBD2|TRBV7-3
TGTGCCAGCAGCAAGCGACCGGGACTACCATACAATGAGCAGTTCTTC
CASSKRPGLPYNEQFF
>.|TRBJ2-1|TRBD2|TRBV6-5
TGTGCCAGCAGACCAGCGGGGCCCCCCCACGGTGAGCAGTTCTTC
CASRPAGPPHGEQFF
>few|TRBJ2-2|.|TRBV5-4
TGTGCCAGCAGCCGCGGGCGGGCCGGGGAGCTGTTTTTT
CASSRGRAGELFF
>many|TRBJ1-1|.|TRBV24-1
TGTGCCACCAGTGAATCGTTTGGTATGAACACTGAAGCTTTCTTT
CATSESFGMNTEAFF
>.|TRBJ2-3|TRBD2|TRBV4-1
TGCGCCAGCAGCCAAGATTCGGGGGGAGCACGGAGGGATACGCAGTATTTT
CASSQDSGGARRDTQYF
>.|TRBJ2-5|.|TRBV6-4
TGTGCCAGCACCAGCCAGCGGACGCCGGAAAAGACCCAGTACTTC
CASTSQRTPEKTQYF
>.|TRBJ2-3|.|TRBV18
TGTGCCAGCTCACCAGGGGCGGAAGATACGCAGTATTTT
CASSPGAEDTQYF
>.|TRBJ1-2|TRBD1|TRBV7-9
TGTGCCAGCAGCTTTACCGAAACAGGGGACTATGGCTACACCTTC
CASSFTETGDYGYTF
>few|TRBJ1-1|.|TRBV25-1
TGTGCCACGGGGTTGAGCACTGAAGCTTTCTTT
CATGLSTEAFF
>.|TRBJ2-1|TRBD2|TRBV7-9
TGTGCCAGCAGCTTCCTAGCGGGGGGGTTTGCCTACAATGAGCAGTTCTTC
CASSFLAGGFAYNEQFF
>.|TRBJ1-1|.|TRBV5-1
TGCGCCAGCAGCTTGAAGGAGAAAGCTTTCTTT
CASSLKEKAFF
>.|TRBJ1-1|.|TRBV6-1
TGTGCCAGCAGTGAAGGGGTAGGGTGGGTGAACACTGAAGCTTTCTTT
CASSEGVGWVNTEAFF
>.|TRBJ1-1|.|TRBV10-1
TGCGCCAGCAGTGAGAATGCCGCGGGTAGCACTGAAGCTTTCTTT
CASSENAAGSTEAFF
>.|TRBJ1-6|TRBD1|TRBV7-2
TGTGCCAGCTCCGAGAACAGGGGATCACCCCTCCACTTT
CASSENRGSPLHF
>.|TRBJ1-2|TRBD1|TRBV5-4
TGTGCCAGCAGCCCGGACAGGGGGGATGGCTACACCTTC
CASSPDRGDGYTF
>.|TRBJ1-5|.|TRBV7-2
TGTGCCAGCAGCTTAGTTTGGGGGGCGGATCAGCCCCAGCATTTT
CASSLVWGADQPQHF
>.|TRBJ1-1|TRBD1|TRBV5-1
TGCGCCAGCCGACGGGGGACAGAGAGCACTGAAGCTTTCTTT
CASRRGTESTEAFF
>once|TRBJ2-1|.|TRBV7-2
TGTGCCAGCAGCTTATCATTGGGAGTCAATGAGCAGTTCTTC
CASSLSLGVNEQFF
>.|TRBJ2-7|TRBD1|TRBV3-1/TRBV3-2
TGTGCCAGCAGAGACGCCGGGACAGGCTCCTACGAGCAGTACTTC
CASRDAGTGSYEQYF
>.|TRBJ2-7|TRBD2|TRBV5-1
TGCGCCAGCAGCTTGGGGGTCCGGACTAGCTCCAACTTAGAGCAGTACTTC
CASSLGVRTSSNLEQYF
>.|TRBJ1-2|.|TRBV29-1
TGCAGCGTTGCGGGACCTACTAACTATGGCTACACCTTC
CSVAGPTNYGYTF
>.|TRBJ1-5|TRBD1|TRBV6-5
TGTGCCAGCAGCCTAGACAGGGCCCTCAATCAGCCCCAGCATTTT
CASSLDRALNQPQHF
>.|TRBJ1-2|.|TRBV9
TGTGCCAGCAGTGGGTATGGCTACACCTTC
CASSGYGYTF
>.|TRBJ1-1|.|TRBV7-9
TGTGCCAGCAGCCCATATGGAGTTGAAGCTTTCTTT
CASSPYGVEAFF
>.|TRBJ1-4|.|TRBV10-2
TGCGCCAGCAGTGAGTTTGGGCGCGGTGAAAAACTGTTTTTT
CASSEFGRGEKLFF
>.|TRBJ2-1|TRBD2|TRBV6-5
TGTGCCAGCAAAGTAGCGGGGGTGGGTGAGCAGTTCTTC
CASKVAGVGEQFF
>.|TRBJ2-2|.|TRBV6-5
TGTGCCAGCAGTTACTCCCAGCCCCGGGAGCTGTTTTTT
CASSYSQPRELFF
>few|TRBJ1-5|.|TRBV30
TGTGCCTGGAGTGCCAGGGTGGGCAATCAGCCCCAGCATTTT
CAWSARVGNQPQHF
>.|TRBJ1-2|.|TRBV2
TGTGCCAGCACGTGGGGGAGGGCCGGGGACACCTTC
CASTWGRAGDTF
>.|TRBJ2-2|TRBD2|TRBV3-1/TRBV3-2
TGTGCCCGCAGCCTTAAACGGCGGGGGGGAACCGGGGAGCTGTTTTTT
CARSLKRRGGTGELFF
>.|TRBJ1-2|TRBD1|TRBV30
TGTGCCTGCCGGGACAGGGTATGGAGTAACTATGGCTACACCTTC
CACRDRVWSNYGYTF
>.|TRBJ1-5|.|TRBV7-3
TGTGCCAGCAGCTTCCAGGGAAGCAATCAGCCCCAGCATTTT
CASSFQGSNQPQHF
>.|TRBJ2-1|.|TRBV5-5
TGTGCCAGCAGCTTGGCCCAAGGGGGCTACAATGAGCAGTTCTTC
CASSLAQGGYNEQFF
>.|TRBJ2-3|.|TRBV7-9
TGTGCCAGCAGAAACGGGGGAGGTGGAGATACGCAGTATTTT
CASRNGGGGDTQYF
>.|TRBJ1-5|.|TRBV6-5
TGTGCCAGCAGCCTCGGGACGAATAGCAATCAGCCCCAGCATTTT
CASSLGTNSNQPQHF
>.|TRBJ1-2|.|TRBV18
TGTGCCAGCTCACCTCGTTTTTCCCCGGCTAACTATGGCTACACCTTC
CASSPRFSPANYGYTF
>.|TRBJ1-2|.|TRBV6-5
TGTGCCAGCAGTTACAGGGGTTTTAACTATGGCTACACCTTC
CASSYRGFNYGYTF
>.|TRBJ1-6|TRBD1|TRBV6-6
TGTGCCAGCAAAGGCCCAGGGACAGGATTCTCACCCCTCCACTTT
CASKGPGTGFSPLHF
>.|TRBJ1-4|.|TRBV19
TGTGCCAGTAGTGAGAGCGCTGGGGTGTTTTTT
CASSESAGVFF
>.|TRBJ1-6|TRBD1|TRBV11-2
TGTGCCAGCAGCCCGGACAGGGTGAATTCACCCCTCCACTTT
CASSPDRVNSPLHF
>once|TRBJ1-1|.|TRBV2
TGTGCCAGCAGCCGTTTGAGGGTCACCTCAAACACTGAAGCTTTCTTT
CASSRLRVTSNTEAFF
>.|TRBJ2-5|TRBD1|TRBV7-9
TGTGCCAGCAGCCCGCCGACAGGGGAGACCCAGTACTTC
CASSPPTGETQYF
>.|TRBJ1-2|.|TRBV5-4
TGTGCCAGCAGCCTTTACTATGGCTACACCTTC
CASSLYYGYTF
>.|TRBJ2-7|.|TRBV4-3
TGCGCCAGCAGCCAAGATGTAAAGGGACACCCGTTCCCCTACGAGCAGTACTTC
CASSQDVKGHPFPYEQYF
>.|TRBJ1-1|TRBD1|TRBV5-1
TGCGCCAGCAGCCCAGGACAGGGCTTAGGCACTGAAGCTTTCTTT
CASSPGQGLGTEAFF
>.|TRBJ2-1|TRBD1|TRBV10-2
TGCGCCAGCAGACCAGGGGGCGCTGAGCAGTTCTTC
CASRPGGAEQFF
>.|TRBJ2-5|.|TRBV4-1
TGCGCCAGCAGCCACCAATCGTGGGGGTGGGAGACCCAGTACTTC
CASSHQSWGWETQYF